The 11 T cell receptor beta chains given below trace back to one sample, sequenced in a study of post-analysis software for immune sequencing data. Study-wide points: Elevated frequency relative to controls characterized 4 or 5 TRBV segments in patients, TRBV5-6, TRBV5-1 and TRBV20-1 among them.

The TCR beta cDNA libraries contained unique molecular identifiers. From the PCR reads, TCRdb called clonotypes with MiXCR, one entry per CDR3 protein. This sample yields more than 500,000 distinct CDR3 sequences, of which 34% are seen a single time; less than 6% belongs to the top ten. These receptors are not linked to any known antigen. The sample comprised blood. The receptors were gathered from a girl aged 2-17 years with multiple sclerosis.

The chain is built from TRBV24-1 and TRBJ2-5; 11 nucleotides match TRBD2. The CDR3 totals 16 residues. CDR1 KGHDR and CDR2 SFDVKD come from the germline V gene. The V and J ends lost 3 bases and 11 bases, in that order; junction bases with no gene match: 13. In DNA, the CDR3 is TGTGCCACCAGTGATCCCGGGACTAGCGGAACCAATGAGCAGTACTTC. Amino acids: CATSDPGTSGTNEQYF.

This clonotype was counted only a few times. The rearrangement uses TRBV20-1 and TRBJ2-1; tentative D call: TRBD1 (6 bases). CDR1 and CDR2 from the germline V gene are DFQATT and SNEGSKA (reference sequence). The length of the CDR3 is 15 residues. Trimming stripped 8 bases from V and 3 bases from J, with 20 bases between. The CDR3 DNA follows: TGCAGTTCCCAGCTCTCAGGGGCCTTCTACAATGAGCAGTTCTTC. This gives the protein CSSQLSGAFYNEQFF.

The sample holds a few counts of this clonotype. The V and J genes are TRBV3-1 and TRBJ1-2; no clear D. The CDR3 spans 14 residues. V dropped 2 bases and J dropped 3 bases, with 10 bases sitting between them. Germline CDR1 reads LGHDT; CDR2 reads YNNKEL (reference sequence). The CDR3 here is CASSQRRQHYGYTF. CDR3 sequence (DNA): TGTGCCAGCAGCCAAAGAAGGCAGCACTATGGCTACACCTTC.

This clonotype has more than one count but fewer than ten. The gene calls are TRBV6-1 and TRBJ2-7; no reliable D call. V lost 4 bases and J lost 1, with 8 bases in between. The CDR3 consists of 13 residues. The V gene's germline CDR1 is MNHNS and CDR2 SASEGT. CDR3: CASSVQASYEQYF. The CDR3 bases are TGTGCCAGCAGTGTTCAGGCATCCTACGAGCAGTACTTC.

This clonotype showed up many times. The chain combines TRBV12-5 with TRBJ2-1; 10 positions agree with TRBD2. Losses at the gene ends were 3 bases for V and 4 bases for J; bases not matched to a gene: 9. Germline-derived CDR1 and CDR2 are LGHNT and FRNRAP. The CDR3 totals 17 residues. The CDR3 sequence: CASGLTSGAFPYNEQFF. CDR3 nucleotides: TGTGCTAGTGGTTTAACTAGCGGGGCCTTTCCTTACAATGAGCAGTTCTTC.

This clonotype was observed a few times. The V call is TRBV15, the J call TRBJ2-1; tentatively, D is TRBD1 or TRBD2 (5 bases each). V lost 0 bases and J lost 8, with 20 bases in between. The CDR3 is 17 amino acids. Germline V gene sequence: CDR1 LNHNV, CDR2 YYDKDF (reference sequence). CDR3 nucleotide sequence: TGTGCCACCAGCAGAGATCGGGGCCGGGGTTATAGTTATGAGCAGTTCTTC. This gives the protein CATSRDRGRGYSYEQFF.

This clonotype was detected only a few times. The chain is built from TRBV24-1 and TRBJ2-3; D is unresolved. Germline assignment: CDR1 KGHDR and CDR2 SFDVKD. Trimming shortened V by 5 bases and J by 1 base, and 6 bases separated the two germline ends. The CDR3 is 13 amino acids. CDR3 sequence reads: CATSGPGTDTQYF. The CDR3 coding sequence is TGTGCCACCAGTGGCCCCGGCACAGATACGCAGTATTTT.

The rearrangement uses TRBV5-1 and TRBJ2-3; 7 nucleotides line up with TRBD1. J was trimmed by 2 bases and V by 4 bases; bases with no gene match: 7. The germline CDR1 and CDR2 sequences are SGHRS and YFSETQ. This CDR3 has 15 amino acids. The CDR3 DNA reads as TGCGCCAGCAGCGGGGACAGACTCTACACAGATACGCAGTATTTT. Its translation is CASSGDRLYTDTQYF.

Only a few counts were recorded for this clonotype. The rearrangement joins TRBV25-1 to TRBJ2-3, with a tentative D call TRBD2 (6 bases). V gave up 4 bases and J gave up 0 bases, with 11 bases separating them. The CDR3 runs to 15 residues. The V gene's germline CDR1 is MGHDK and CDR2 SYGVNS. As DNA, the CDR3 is TGTGCCAGCAGTGCGGTGCGGGGTAGCACAGATACGCAGTATTTT. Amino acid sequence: CASSAVRGSTDTQYF.

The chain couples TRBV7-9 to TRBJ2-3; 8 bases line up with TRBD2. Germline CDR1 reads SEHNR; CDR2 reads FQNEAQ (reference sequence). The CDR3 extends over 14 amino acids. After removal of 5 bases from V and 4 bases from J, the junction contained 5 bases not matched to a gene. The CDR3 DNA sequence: TGTGCCAGCAGCGGTCGGGGGGGAGCAGATACGCAGTATTTT. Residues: CASSGRGGADTQYF.

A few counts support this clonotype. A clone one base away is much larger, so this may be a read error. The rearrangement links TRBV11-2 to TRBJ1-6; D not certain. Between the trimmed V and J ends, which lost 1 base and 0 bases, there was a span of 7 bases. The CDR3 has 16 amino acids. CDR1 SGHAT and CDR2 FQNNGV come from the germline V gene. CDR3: CASSLVATSYNSPLHF. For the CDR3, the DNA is TGTGCCAGCAGCTTAGTGGCGACCTCCTATAATTCACCCCTCCACTTT.